Below, 16 T cell receptor beta chains from the same sample are listed, as sequenced in a study of response to subunit inactivated influenza vaccine. In TCRdb, the RT-PCR reads were re-called with MiXCR into one record per CDR3 protein. The table lists more than 200,000 distinct CDR3 sequences, 9% to 15% of them singletons. The specimen was non-naive T cells sorted from PBMCs, collected approximately 15 days before vaccination. These receptor sequences come from a man aged 50-59 years who received an inactivated influenza vaccine.

J is TRBJ2-5 and V is TRBV9; D is uncertain. The V gene lost 2 bases and the J gene lost 1 base, with 12 bases spanning the gap. Germline V lookup: CDR1 SGDLS, CDR2 YYNGEE. The CDR3 sequence is 15 residues long. CDR3 bases: TGTGCCAGCAGCGTCAACCCCAGAATCCAAGAGACCCAGTACTTC. This codes for CASSVNPRIQETQYF.

The chain combines TRBV14 with TRBJ2-6; 7 nucleotides align to TRBD1. Germline lookup yields CDR1 SGHDN and CDR2 FVKESK. With V trimmed by 4 bases and J by 2 bases, 8 bases remained unmatched. The CDR3 extends over 17 amino acids. The CDR3 coding sequence is TGTGCCAGCAGCCCGGGACAGCCTCGAACTGGGGCCAACGTCCTGACTTTC. It is translated as CASSPGQPRTGANVLTF.

The chain couples TRBV5-4 to TRBJ2-2; 7 bases line up with TRBD1. This CDR3 region has 15 residues. CDR1 and CDR2 from the germline V gene are SGHNT and YYREEE (reference sequence). V was pared by 4 bases and J by 4 bases, with 7 bases of the junction left unmatched. The CDR3 loop is CASSRGAGGTGELFF. Here the CDR3 DNA reads TGTGCCAGCAGCAGAGGCGCAGGGGGCACCGGGGAGCTGTTTTTT.

There are many counts of this clonotype. This rearrangement joins TRBV20-1 to TRBJ1-5, with D unclear. Trimming cost V 6 bases and J 0 bases, with 12 bases left between them. Per germline, CDR1 DFQATT and CDR2 SNEGSKA (reference sequence). This CDR3 has 14 residues. CDR3 loop: CSARTAYSNQPQHF. Here the CDR3 DNA reads TGCAGTGCGCGGACGGCTTATAGCAATCAGCCCCAGCATTTT.

This clonotype was observed at least ten times. The J gene is TRBJ1-1, the V gene TRBV28, with D tentatively TRBD1 (5 bases). Germline assignment: CDR1 MDHEN and CDR2 SYDVKM. Trimming pared 5 bases from V and 5 bases from J, leaving 9 bases between. The CDR3 is 12 residues long. DNA for the CDR3: TGTGCCAGCAGTGGGGGGAGGACTGAAGCTTTCTTT. Translated, it gives CASSGGRTEAFF.

This clonotype was observed at least ten times. V and J are TRBV7-2 and TRBJ1-6; 9 positions agree with TRBD1. Germline CDR1 is SGHTA and CDR2 is FQGNSA. The CDR3 contains 15 residues. The V and J ends lost 3 bases and 7 bases, in that order; junction bases with no gene match: 4. This CDR3 is CASSFTGTGNSPLHF. The CDR3 DNA follows: TGTGCCAGCAGCTTCACCGGGACAGGGAATTCACCCCTCCACTTT. The variable domain in full, completed from reference TRBV7-2 and TRBJ1-6, reads GAGVSQSPSNKVTEKGKDVELRCDPISGHTALYWYRQSLGQGLEFLIYFQGNSAPDKSGLPSDRFSAERTGGSVSTLTIQRTQQEDSAVYLCASSFTGTGNSPLHFGNGTRLTVT.

This clonotype appeared many times. V usage is TRBV14 and J usage is TRBJ2-3, with D hard to call. The CDR3 spans 16 residues. Trimming took 1 base from V and 2 from J, leaving 13 bases between them. Germline CDR1 and CDR2: SGHDN and FVKESK. CDR3 nucleotide sequence: TGTGCCAGCAGCCAAGGATTGACCCTATACACAGATACGCAGTATTTT. As protein: CASSQGLTLYTDTQYF.

At least ten counts were recorded for this clonotype. V gene TRBV20-1 combines with J gene TRBJ1-5; no definite D call. The CDR3 spans 12 residues. The V end was cut by 3 bases, the J end by 1 base, with 4 bases between. The germline V gene encodes CDR1 DFQATT and CDR2 SNEGSKA (reference sequence). This chain's CDR3 is CSASRSNQPQHF. Here the CDR3 DNA reads TGCAGTGCTAGTAGGAGCAATCAGCCCCAGCATTTT.

The sample holds a few counts of this clonotype. The chain couples TRBV20-1 to TRBJ2-5; a possible D gene is TRBD2 (5 bases). V lost 6 bases and J lost 5, with 13 bases in between. Looked up from germline, CDR1 is DFQATT and CDR2 is SNEGSKA (reference sequence). This CDR3 spans 12 amino acids. CDR3 sequence (DNA): TGCAGTGCCCCCGGGGATGGGGAGACCCAGTACTTC. Residues: CSAPGDGETQYF.

V gene TRBV15 combines with J gene TRBJ2-2, with a weak D call TRBD2 (5 bases). Germline V CDR1 and CDR2: LNHNV, YYDKDF (reference sequence). The CDR3 has 17 amino acids. V lost 0 bases and J 7 bases, leaving 18 bases between the germline ends. The CDR3 is CATSRDFGVQVGGELFF. In DNA form, the CDR3 reads TGTGCCACCAGCAGAGATTTCGGGGTGCAAGTGGGCGGGGAGCTGTTTTTT.

The gene calls are TRBV6-1 and TRBJ1-2, with no clear D. The CDR3 is 14 residues long. Trimming cost V 6 bases and J 8 bases, with 19 bases left between them. CDR1 and CDR2 (germline): MNHNS, SASEGT. The CDR3 loop reads CASSRRRGIGGYTF. In DNA, the CDR3 is TGTGCCAGCAGCCGGCGCCGGGGAATAGGCGGCTACACCTTC.

The J gene is TRBJ1-5, the V gene TRBV6-1; D might be TRBD1 (5 bases). Germline V gene sequence: CDR1 MNHNS, CDR2 SASEGT. The V end was cut by 7 bases, the J end by 4 bases, with 11 bases between. This CDR3 region has 13 residues. The CDR3 reads CASMREGNQPQHF. CDR3 coding DNA: TGTGCCAGCATGAGGGAGGGGAATCAGCCCCAGCATTTT.

The rearrangement links TRBV5-4 to TRBJ1-1; TRBD1 matches at 9 bases. The CDR3 spans 15 residues. Germline CDR1 and CDR2: SGHNT and YYREEE (reference sequence). V lost 3 bases, J lost 4 bases, and 7 bases stayed unmatched. The chain's CDR3 is CASSSKDRGSTEAFF. The CDR3 region has the DNA TGTGCCAGCAGCTCCAAGGACAGGGGAAGCACTGAAGCTTTCTTT.

The chain couples TRBV11-3 to TRBJ2-1; 7 bases map to TRBD2. Germline V gene sequence: CDR1 SGHNT, CDR2 YENEEA. The CDR3 has 16 residues. Germline trimming cut 4 bases from V and 6 bases from J; bases unmatched to any gene: 12. The CDR3 reads CASSSTTSRSINEQFF. CDR3 coding DNA: TGTGCCAGCAGCTCAACGACTAGCAGGAGTATCAATGAGCAGTTCTTC.

The chain employs TRBV20-1 and TRBJ2-1; tentatively, D is TRBD2 (6 bases). V shed 6 bases and J shed 5 bases, with 20 bases lying between them. Germline lookup yields CDR1 DFQATT and CDR2 SNEGSKA (reference sequence). This CDR3 is 15 amino acids long. The CDR3: CSAQDGRGFHNEQFF. The CDR3 DNA sequence: TGCAGTGCCCAAGACGGGAGAGGGTTCCACAATGAGCAGTTCTTC.

This clonotype was counted only a few times. V gene TRBV7-9 combines with J gene TRBJ1-1; D is undetermined. Trimming pared 3 bases from V and 0 bases from J, leaving 8 bases between. The CDR3 consists of 14 residues. The germline V gene has CDR1 SEHNR and CDR2 FQNEAQ (reference sequence). This CDR3 is CASSFDSLNTEAFF. For the CDR3, the DNA is TGTGCCAGCAGCTTTGATAGTCTGAACACTGAAGCTTTCTTT.